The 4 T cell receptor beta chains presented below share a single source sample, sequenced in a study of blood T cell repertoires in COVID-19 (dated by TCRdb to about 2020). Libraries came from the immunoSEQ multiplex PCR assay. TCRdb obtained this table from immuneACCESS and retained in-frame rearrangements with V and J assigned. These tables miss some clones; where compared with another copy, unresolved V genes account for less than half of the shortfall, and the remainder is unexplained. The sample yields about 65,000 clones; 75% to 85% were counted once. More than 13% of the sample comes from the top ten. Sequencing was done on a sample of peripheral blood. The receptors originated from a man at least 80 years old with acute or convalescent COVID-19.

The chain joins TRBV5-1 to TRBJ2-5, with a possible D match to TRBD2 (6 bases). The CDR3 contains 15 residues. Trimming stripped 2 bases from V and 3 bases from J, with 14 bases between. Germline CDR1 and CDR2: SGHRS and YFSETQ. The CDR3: CASSFTGTPKETQYF. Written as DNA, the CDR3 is TGCGCCAGCAGCTTTACCGGGACTCCGAAAGAGACCCAGTACTTC.

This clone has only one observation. The DNA of the CDR3 is TGTGCCAGCAGCATCCGGGGGGGTACCAATGAGCAGTTCTTC. Its protein is CASSIRGGTNEQFF. The genes are TRBV7-9 and TRBJ2-1; 8 bases map to TRBD2. Trimming took 5 bases from V and 6 from J; bases not matched to a gene: 6. CDR1 and CDR2 from the germline V gene are SEHNR and FQNEAQ (reference sequence). The CDR3 covers 14 residues.

The CDR3 region has the DNA TGCGCCAGCAGCCTGAGCTACAGGGACTCTGGAAACACCATATATTTT. This sequence encodes CASSLSYRDSGNTIYF. The chain combines TRBV5-1 with TRBJ1-3, with TRBD1 as a possible D gene (6 bases). V was shortened by 4 bases and J by 0 bases, with 14 bases between the two germline ends. The CDR3 loop spans 16 amino acids. Germline V gene lookup returns CDR1 SGHRS and CDR2 YFSETQ.

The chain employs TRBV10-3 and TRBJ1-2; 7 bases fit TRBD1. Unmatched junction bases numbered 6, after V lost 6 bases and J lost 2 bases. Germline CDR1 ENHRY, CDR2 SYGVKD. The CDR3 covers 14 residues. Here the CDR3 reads CAISPGTENYGYTF. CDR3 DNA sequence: TGTGCCATCAGCCCCGGGACAGAAAACTATGGCTACACCTTC.